This T cell receptor beta chain is drawn from a study of breast tumors, draining lymph nodes, adjacent tissues. Notes on the study in general: Tumor repertoires ranked between lymph nodes and nontumor tissue in diversity, with V and J gene preferences.

The lymph nodes were axillary draining lymph nodes from breast cancer patients. TCRdb used MiXCR to reprocess the multiplex PCR reads, holding one entry per CDR3 protein. The sample lists some 140,000 distinct CDR3 sequences, 21% occurring once. The V gene's germline CDR1 is SGHVS and CDR2 FQNEAQ. V lost 1 base and J 1 base, leaving 10 bases between the germline ends. The CDR3 totals 16 residues. This clonotype was detected many times. No antigen is known for it. Specimen: axillary lymph node tissue. The sequence derives from a female donor with breast cancer. Some clones in this sample may be carry-over from other donors' samples. The chain has TRBV7-8 and TRBJ2-2; D not resolved. The CDR3 here is CASSLVRTLNTGELFF. DNA of the CDR3: TGTGCCAGCAGCTTAGTAAGAACCCTGAACACCGGGGAGCTGTTTTTT. The whole variable domain, filled in from reference TRBV7-8 and TRBJ2-2, reads GAGVSQSPRYKVAKRGQDVALRCDPISGHVSLFWYQQALGQGPEFLTYFQNEAQLDKSGLPSDRFFAERPEGSVSTLKIQRTQQEDSAVYLCASSLVRTLNTGELFFGEGSRLTVL.